This T cell receptor beta chain appears in the sequencing data of a study of cytomegalovirus exposure and HLA in healthy donors. Findings and caveats of the study: The study assumed roughly uniform donor sequencing depth for presence/absence analyses.

Note on this clone: Its antigen is currently unknown.

PCR involved 60 Vbeta and 13 Jbeta primers. Only in-frame clones appear in the TCRdb table, and some are missing; sequencing was by immunoSEQ multiplex PCR. Of roughly 100,000 clones in the sample, approximately 77% are singletons; the top ten hold 4.9%. Though probably carrying unrecorded immune exposures, donors were nominally healthy at sampling. CDR1 SGHRS and CDR2 YFSETQ come from the germline V gene. V was shortened by 0 bases and J by 0 bases, with 12 bases between the two germline ends. The CDR3 length is 16 residues. This TCR was recovered from a woman aged 40 to 49 in good health and CMV-seronegative. This rearrangement joins TRBV5-1 to TRBJ1-2; D not certain. What was sequenced was PBMCs. In nucleotides, the CDR3 is TGCGCCAGCAGCTTGGTGACGGCGGTAGCTAACTATGGCTACACCTTC. The encoded protein is CASSLVTAVANYGYTF.